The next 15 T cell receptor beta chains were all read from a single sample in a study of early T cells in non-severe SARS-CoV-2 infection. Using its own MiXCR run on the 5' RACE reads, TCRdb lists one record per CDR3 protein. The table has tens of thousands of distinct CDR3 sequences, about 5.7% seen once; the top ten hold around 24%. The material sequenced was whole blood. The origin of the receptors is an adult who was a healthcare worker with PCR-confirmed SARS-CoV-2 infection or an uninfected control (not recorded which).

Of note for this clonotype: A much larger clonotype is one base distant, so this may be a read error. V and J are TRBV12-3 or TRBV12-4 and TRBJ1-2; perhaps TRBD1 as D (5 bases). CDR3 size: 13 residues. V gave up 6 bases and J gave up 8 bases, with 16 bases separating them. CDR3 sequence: CASSRPCPGGYTF. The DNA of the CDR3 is TGTGCCAGCAGCCGACCCTGCCCAGGGGGCTACACCTTC.

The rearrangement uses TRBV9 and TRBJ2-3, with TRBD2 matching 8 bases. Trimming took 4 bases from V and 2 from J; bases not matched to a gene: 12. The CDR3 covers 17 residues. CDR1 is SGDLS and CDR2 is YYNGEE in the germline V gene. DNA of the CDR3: TGTGCCAGCAGCCTTTCGGGGCGGGGGGCTATCACAGATACGCAGTATTTT. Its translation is CASSLSGRGAITDTQYF.

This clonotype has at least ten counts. The CDR3 DNA reads as TGTGCCAGCAGTAAACAGGGAGGGATTAGCACAGATACGCAGTATTTT. Its protein product is CASSKQGGISTDTQYF. This rearrangement joins TRBV12-3 or TRBV12-4 to TRBJ2-3; perhaps TRBD2 as D (7 bases). This CDR3 contains 16 residues. Trimming removed 5 bases at V and 0 bases at J, with 15 bases between.

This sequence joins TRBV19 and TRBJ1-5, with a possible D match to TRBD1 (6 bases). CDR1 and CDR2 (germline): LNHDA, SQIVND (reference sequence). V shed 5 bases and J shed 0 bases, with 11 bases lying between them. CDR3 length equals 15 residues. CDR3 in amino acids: CASSRGPNSNQPQHF. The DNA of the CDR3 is TGTGCCAGTAGTCGGGGGCCCAATAGCAATCAGCCCCAGCATTTT.

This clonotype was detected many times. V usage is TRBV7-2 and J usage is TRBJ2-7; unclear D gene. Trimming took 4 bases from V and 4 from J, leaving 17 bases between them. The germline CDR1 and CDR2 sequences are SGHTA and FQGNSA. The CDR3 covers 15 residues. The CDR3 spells CASSSSRASSYEQYF. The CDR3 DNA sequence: TGTGCCAGCAGCTCTTCCCGAGCGAGTTCGTACGAGCAGTACTTC. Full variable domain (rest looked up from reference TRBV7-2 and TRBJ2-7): GAGVSQSPSNKVTEKGKDVELRCDPISGHTALYWYRQSLGQGLEFLIYFQGNSAPDKSGLPSDRFSAERTGGSVSTLTIQRTQQEDSAVYLCASSSSRASSYEQYFGPGTRLTVT.

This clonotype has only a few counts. In DNA form, the CDR3 reads TGTGCCAGCAGTTTGGAGCGCGCGAATAATTCACCCCTCCACTTT. Translation: CASSLERANNSPLHF. The chain couples TRBV27 to TRBJ1-6; D is uncertain. V dropped 3 bases and J dropped 5 bases, with 11 bases sitting between them. The CDR3 has 15 residues. Germline CDR1 and CDR2: MNHEY and SMNVEV (reference sequence).

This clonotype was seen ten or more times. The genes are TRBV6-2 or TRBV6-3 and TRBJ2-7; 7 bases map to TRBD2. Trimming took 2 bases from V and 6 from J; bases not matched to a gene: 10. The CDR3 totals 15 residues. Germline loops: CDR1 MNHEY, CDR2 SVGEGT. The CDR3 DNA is TGTGCCAGCAGTTACCTACGGCGGGGAGGGCGCGAGCAGTACTTC. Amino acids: CASSYLRRGGREQYF.

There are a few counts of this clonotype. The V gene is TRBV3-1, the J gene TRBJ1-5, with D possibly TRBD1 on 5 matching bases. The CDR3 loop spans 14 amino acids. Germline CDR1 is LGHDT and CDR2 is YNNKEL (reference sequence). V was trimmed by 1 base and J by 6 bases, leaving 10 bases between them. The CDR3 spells CASSQGGVGQPQHF. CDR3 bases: TGTGCCAGCAGCCAAGGGGGGGTCGGTCAGCCCCAGCATTTT.

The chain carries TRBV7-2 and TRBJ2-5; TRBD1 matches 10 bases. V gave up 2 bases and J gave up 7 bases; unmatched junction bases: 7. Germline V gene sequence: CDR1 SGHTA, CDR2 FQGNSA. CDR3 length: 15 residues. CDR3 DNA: TGTGCCAGCAGCTTAAGGGGGGACAGGGGAGTGACCCAGTACTTC. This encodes CASSLRGDRGVTQYF. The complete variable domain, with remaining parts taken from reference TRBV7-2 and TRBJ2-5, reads GAGVSQSPSNKVTEKGKDVELRCDPISGHTALYWYRQSLGQGLEFLIYFQGNSAPDKSGLPSDRFSAERTGGSVSTLTIQRTQQEDSAVYLCASSLRGDRGVTQYFGPGTRLLVL.

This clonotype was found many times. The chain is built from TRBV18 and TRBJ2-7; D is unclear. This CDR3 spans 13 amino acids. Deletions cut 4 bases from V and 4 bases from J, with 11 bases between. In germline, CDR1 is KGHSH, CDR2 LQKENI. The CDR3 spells CASSLRLEYEQYF. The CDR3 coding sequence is TGTGCCAGCTCACTCCGCTTAGAGTACGAGCAGTACTTC.

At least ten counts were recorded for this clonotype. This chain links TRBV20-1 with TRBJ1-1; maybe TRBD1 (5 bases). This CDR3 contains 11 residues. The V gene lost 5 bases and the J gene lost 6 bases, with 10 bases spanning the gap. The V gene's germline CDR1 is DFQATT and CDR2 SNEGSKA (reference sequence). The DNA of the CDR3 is TGCAGTGCTCCTTGGGGGGCTGAAGCTTTCTTT. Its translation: CSAPWGAEAFF.

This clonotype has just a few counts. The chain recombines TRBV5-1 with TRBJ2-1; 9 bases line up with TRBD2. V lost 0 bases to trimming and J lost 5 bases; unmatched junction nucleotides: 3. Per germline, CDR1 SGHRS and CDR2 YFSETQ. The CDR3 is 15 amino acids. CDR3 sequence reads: CASSLAGTSNNEQFF. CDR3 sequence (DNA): TGCGCCAGCAGCTTGGCCGGGACTAGCAACAATGAGCAGTTCTTC.

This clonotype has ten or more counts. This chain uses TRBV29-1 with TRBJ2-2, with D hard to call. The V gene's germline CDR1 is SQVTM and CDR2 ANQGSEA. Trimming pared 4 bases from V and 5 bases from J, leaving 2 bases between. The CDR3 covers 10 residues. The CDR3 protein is CSVGTGELFF. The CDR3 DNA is TGCAGCGTTGGGACCGGGGAGCTGTTTTTT.

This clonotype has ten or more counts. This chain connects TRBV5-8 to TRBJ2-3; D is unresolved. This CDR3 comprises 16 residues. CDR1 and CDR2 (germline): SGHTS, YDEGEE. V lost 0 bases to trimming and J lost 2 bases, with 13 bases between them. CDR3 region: CASSLGLRGATDTQYF. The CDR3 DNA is TGTGCCAGCAGCTTGGGGCTTCGAGGCGCCACAGATACGCAGTATTTT.

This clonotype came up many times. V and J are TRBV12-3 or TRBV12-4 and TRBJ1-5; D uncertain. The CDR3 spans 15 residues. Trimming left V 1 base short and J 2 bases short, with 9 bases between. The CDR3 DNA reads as TGTGCCAGCAGTTTAGGGGTAGCTGGCAATCAGCCCCAGCATTTT. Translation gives CASSLGVAGNQPQHF.